The 7 T cell receptor beta chains listed next were all sequenced from one sample in a study of identical twins. TCRdb reanalysed the 5' RACE reads using MiXCR and keeps one entry per CDR3 protein. The table records around 550,000 distinct CDR3 sequences, 13% to 15% of them present only once. These data also featured in a second study, about yellow fever vaccine responses in identical twins.

The sample was CD4+ T cells sorted from blood. The source is a young woman in good health.

V is TRBV7-2 and J is TRBJ2-1; D may match TRBD1 or TRBD2 (6 bases each). V shed 2 bases and J shed 7 bases, with 12 bases lying between them. The CDR3 runs 14 residues. Germline CDR1 reads SGHTA; CDR2 reads FQGNSA. The CDR3 sequence is CASSLSGARNEQFF. CDR3 DNA: TGTGCCAGCAGCTTATCGGGGGCGCGGAATGAGCAGTTCTTC.

This clonotype was recorded a few times. This rearrangement joins TRBV7-9 to TRBJ2-1; maybe TRBD2 (5 bases). The length of the CDR3 is 15 residues. The ends were cut back, 1 base at V and 7 bases at J, with 14 bases in the middle. Germline values: CDR1 SEHNR, CDR2 FQNEAQ (reference sequence). CDR3 bases: TGTGCCAGCAGCTTAGTCCAGCGGATGAATAATGAGCAGTTCTTC. It codes for CASSLVQRMNNEQFF.

Only a few counts were recorded for this clonotype. The V call is TRBV24-1, the J call TRBJ2-1, with 8 nucleotides matching TRBD2. V lost 5 bases and J lost 9; bases outside the gene matches: 5. Germline V lookup: CDR1 KGHDR, CDR2 SFDVKD. The CDR3 runs 13 residues. CDR3 DNA: TGTGCCACCAGTGTCATAACTAGCGGTGAGCAGTTCTTC. Its translation is CATSVITSGEQFF.

This chain uses TRBV6-2 or TRBV6-3 with TRBJ2-7, with 7 bases lining up with TRBD2. The germline CDR1 and CDR2 sequences are MNHEY and SVGEGT. CDR3 length: 15 residues. Unmatched junction bases numbered 13, after V lost 4 bases and J lost 7 bases. For the CDR3, the DNA is TGTGCCAGCAGTTCCTCGACTAGCCGGGTGAGGGAGCAGTACTTC. As protein: CASSSSTSRVREQYF.

V usage is TRBV24-1 and J usage is TRBJ1-1; D is uncertain. In germline, CDR1 is KGHDR, CDR2 SFDVKD. V lost 5 bases to trimming and J lost 0 bases, with 6 bases between them. The CDR3 spans 13 residues. The CDR3 region is CATSGWVNTEAFF. The CDR3 DNA reads TGTGCCACCAGTGGATGGGTGAACACTGAAGCTTTCTTT.

The V gene is TRBV12-3 or TRBV12-4, the J gene TRBJ2-2; D possibly corresponds to TRBD2 (5 bases). The V end lost 6 bases, the J end lost 9 bases, and 29 bases lay between the germline ends. The CDR3 contains 18 residues. CDR3 nucleotide sequence: TGTGCCAGCAGAACGGAACTAGTTCCGGTTGGCGTTGGAAGGGAGCTGTTTTTT. Its protein is CASRTELVPVGVGRELFF.

This clonotype was detected many times. The chain links TRBV12-3 or TRBV12-4 to TRBJ2-2; D unresolved. CDR3 size: 13 residues. V was clipped by 2 bases and J by 5 bases, with 6 bases between them. The CDR3 sequence: CASSLSITGELFF. CDR3 nucleotides: TGTGCCAGCAGTTTATCTATTACCGGGGAGCTGTTTTTT.